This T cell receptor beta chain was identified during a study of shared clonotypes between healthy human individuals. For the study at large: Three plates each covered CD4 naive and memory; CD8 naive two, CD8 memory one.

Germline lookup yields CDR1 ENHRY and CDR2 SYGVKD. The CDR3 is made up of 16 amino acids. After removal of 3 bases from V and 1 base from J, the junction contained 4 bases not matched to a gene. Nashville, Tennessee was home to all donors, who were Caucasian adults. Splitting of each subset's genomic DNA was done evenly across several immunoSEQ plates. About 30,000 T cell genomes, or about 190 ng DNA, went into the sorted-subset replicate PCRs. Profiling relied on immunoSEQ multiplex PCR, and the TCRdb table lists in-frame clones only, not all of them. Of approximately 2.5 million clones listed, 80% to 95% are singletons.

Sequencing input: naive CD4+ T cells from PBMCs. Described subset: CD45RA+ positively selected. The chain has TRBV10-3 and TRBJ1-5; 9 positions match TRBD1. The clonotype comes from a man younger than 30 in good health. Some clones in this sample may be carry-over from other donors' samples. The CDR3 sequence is CAISDLGQGSNQPQHF. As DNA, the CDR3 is TGTGCCATCAGTGACCTTGGACAGGGGAGCAATCAGCCCCAGCATTTT.